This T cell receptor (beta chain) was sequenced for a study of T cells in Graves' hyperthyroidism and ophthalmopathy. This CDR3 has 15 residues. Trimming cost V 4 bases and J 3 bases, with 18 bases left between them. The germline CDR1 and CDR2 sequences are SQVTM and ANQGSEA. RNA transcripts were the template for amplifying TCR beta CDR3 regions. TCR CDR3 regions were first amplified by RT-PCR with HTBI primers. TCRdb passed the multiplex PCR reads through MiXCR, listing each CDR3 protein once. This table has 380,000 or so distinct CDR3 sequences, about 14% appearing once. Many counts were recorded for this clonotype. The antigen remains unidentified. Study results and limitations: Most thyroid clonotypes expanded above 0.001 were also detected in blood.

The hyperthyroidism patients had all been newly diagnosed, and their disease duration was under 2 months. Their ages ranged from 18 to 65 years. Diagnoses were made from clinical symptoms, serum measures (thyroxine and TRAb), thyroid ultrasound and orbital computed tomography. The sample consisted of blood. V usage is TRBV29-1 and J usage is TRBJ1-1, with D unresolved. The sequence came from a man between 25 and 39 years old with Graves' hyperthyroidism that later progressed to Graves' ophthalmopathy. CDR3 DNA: TGCAGCGTTGCATTCTCAGCGTTCCGGGACACTGAAGCTTTCTTT. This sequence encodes CSVAFSAFRDTEAFF.